This TCR beta chain was captured in a study of blood T cell repertoires in COVID-19. About the research overall: Nucleic acid was either cDNA or gDNA, and it came from T cells, B-cell-depleted T cells, or PBMCs.

Participant age was about 18 to 95 years, and participants resided in roughly 24 US areas. In assigning cohorts, the study relied on participant-reported clinical history. Donors of Cohort 3 who recovered were those that had two negative PCRs, clearance, or symptom resolution. The table came from immunoSEQ multiplex PCR; TCRdb's copy has only in-frame clones and leaves some out. In the table there are approximately 130,000 clones, about four fifths of which are singletons. CDR1 and CDR2 from the germline V gene are KGHSH and LQKENI. Trimming cost V 3 bases and J 7 bases; bases outside gene matches: 11. The CDR3 is 16 residues long.

The material sequenced was PBMCs or T cells enriched from blood (not recorded which). The TCR originated in a man younger than 40 who had recovered from COVID-19. The V gene is TRBV18, the J gene TRBJ2-1; 8 bases agree with TRBD2. The CDR3 here is CASSPTGPGGPNEQFF. As DNA, the CDR3 is TGTGCCAGCTCACCGACCGGTCCGGGAGGGCCGAATGAGCAGTTCTTC.